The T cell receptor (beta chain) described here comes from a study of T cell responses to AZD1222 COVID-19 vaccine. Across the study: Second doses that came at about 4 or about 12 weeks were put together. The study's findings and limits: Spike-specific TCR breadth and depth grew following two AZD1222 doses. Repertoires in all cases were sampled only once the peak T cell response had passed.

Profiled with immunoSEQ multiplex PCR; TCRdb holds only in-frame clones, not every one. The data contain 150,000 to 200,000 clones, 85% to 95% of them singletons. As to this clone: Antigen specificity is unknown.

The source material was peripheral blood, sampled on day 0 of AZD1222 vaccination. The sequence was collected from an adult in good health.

The CDR3, as DNA: TGTGCCAGCAGCGGAGGGGAGCGGGACGGCGGGGAGCTGTTTTTT. It yields the protein CASSGGERDGGELFF. The rearrangement links TRBV6-4 to TRBJ2-2; 7 positions match TRBD2. The CDR3 has 15 amino acids. The V gene's germline CDR1 is MRHNA and CDR2 SNTAGT. J lost 7 bases, V lost 6 bases, and 11 bases had no gene match.